Described below is a single T cell receptor (beta chain) sequence and its context. The entry originates in a study of PD-L1 blockade in urothelial cancer. Looking at the study overall: Specimens of blood held a median count of 141,255 T cells.

The time point denotes: pretreatment peripheral blood. CDR3 length: 14 amino acids. The V gene's germline CDR1 is SGDLS and CDR2 YYNGEE. Losses at the gene ends were 3 bases for V and 5 bases for J; bases not matched to a gene: 6. Assay used: immunoSEQ multiplex PCR; TCRdb lists only in-frame clones, some missing. Among 55,000 to 85,000 clones, 84% were seen once, and the ten largest hold around a tenth. The chain uses TRBV9 and TRBJ2-5; 8 positions match TRBD1. This clonotype was sampled from a woman in her 70s with urothelial cancer. The material sequenced was PBMCs, taken around atezolizumab (anti-PD-L1) treatment. CDR3 protein: CASSETGDSETQYF. The CDR3 nucleotides read TGTGCCAGCAGCGAGACAGGGGATAGCGAGACCCAGTACTTC.